The rows below give T cell receptor beta chains drawn from one sample of a study of cytomegalovirus exposure and HLA in healthy donors. Profiled with immunoSEQ multiplex PCR; TCRdb holds only in-frame clones, not every one. The data contain around 110,000 clones, 79% of them seen just once; the ten biggest clones take up 3.5% to 5%. Sequenced input: PBMCs. These receptor sequences come from a man aged 30-40 years in good health and CMV-seropositive. Both conserved end residues are part of each CDR3. Each record gives: J gene, clone size, V gene, D gene, CDR3 DNA, CDR3 protein. The D gene is left open where the match is weak. A clone size is listed for some rows: how often the clone was seen (once, few, many), or a class if it is expanded.

j_gene: TRBJ2-7
abundance: -
v_gene: TRBV5-1
d_gene: TRBD1
CDR3nt: TGCGCCAGCAGCAACAGACAGGGGCGGCACGAGCAGTACTTC
CDR3aa: CASSNRQGRHEQYF

j_gene: TRBJ2-7
abundance: -
v_gene: TRBV7-2
d_gene: TRBD2
CDR3nt: TGTGCCAGCAGCTTAGTCTCTAGCGGTTCATCCTACGAGCAGTACTTC
CDR3aa: CASSLVSSGSSYEQYF

j_gene: TRBJ2-1
abundance: -
v_gene: TRBV5-1
d_gene: TRBD1
CDR3nt: TGCGCCAGCAGCCCCCTGACAGGGCGCAATGAGCAGTTCTTC
CDR3aa: CASSPLTGRNEQFF

j_gene: TRBJ2-7
abundance: once
v_gene: TRBV9
d_gene: -
CDR3nt: TGTGCCAGCAGCGTAGATGTGGTCCCCAGGGTAGTGGAGCAGTACTTC
CDR3aa: CASSVDVVPRVVEQYF

j_gene: TRBJ2-1
abundance: -
v_gene: TRBV7-2
d_gene: -
CDR3nt: TGTGCCAGCAGCCTGCGTAGGAGCTCCTACAATGAGCAGTTCTTC
CDR3aa: CASSLRRSSYNEQFF

j_gene: TRBJ2-7
abundance: -
v_gene: TRBV5-1
d_gene: TRBD2
CDR3nt: TGCGCCAGCAGCTTGAGACTAGCGGACGAGCAGTACTTC
CDR3aa: CASSLRLADEQYF

j_gene: TRBJ2-2
abundance: once
v_gene: TRBV6-5
d_gene: -
CDR3nt: TGTGCCAGCAGTTACTCGCTAGGGGGCGGGGAGCTGTTTTTT
CDR3aa: CASSYSLGGGELFF

j_gene: TRBJ2-2
abundance: -
v_gene: TRBV30
d_gene: -
CDR3nt: TGTGCCTGGAGTGTATGGGGTAATAGCGCCGGGGAGCTGTTTTTT
CDR3aa: CAWSVWGNSAGELFF

j_gene: TRBJ2-3
abundance: -
v_gene: TRBV4-3
d_gene: -
CDR3nt: TGCGCCAGCAGCCAAGGGGGGGACAGCACAGATACGCAGTATTTT
CDR3aa: CASSQGGDSTDTQYF

j_gene: TRBJ2-7
abundance: -
v_gene: TRBV4-1
d_gene: TRBD1
CDR3nt: TGCGCCAGCAGCCAAGAGAGGGGGACAGGGTTCTCCTACGAGCAGTACTTC
CDR3aa: CASSQERGTGFSYEQYF

j_gene: TRBJ2-1
abundance: few
v_gene: TRBV6-5
d_gene: -
CDR3nt: TGTGCCAGCAGTTACTCGTCGGGGACCTACAATGAGCAGTTCTTC
CDR3aa: CASSYSSGTYNEQFF

j_gene: TRBJ1-1
abundance: -
v_gene: TRBV6-1
d_gene: -
CDR3nt: TGTGCCAGCGGGGATAGGGGGGCTTTCTTT
CDR3aa: CASGDRGAFF

j_gene: TRBJ2-1
abundance: -
v_gene: TRBV10-3
d_gene: -
CDR3nt: TGTGCCATCAGTGAGACCAAGGGGGAAAGAAGGTACAATGAGCAGTTCTTC
CDR3aa: CAISETKGERRYNEQFF

j_gene: TRBJ2-3
abundance: -
v_gene: TRBV28
d_gene: TRBD1
CDR3nt: TGTGCCAGCAGTACCAGACAGGGTAGCACAGATACGCAGTATTTT
CDR3aa: CASSTRQGSTDTQYF

j_gene: TRBJ1-2
abundance: -
v_gene: TRBV7-3
d_gene: TRBD1
CDR3nt: TGTGCCAGCAGCTCCACAGGGGGCAGTTATGGCTACACCTTC
CDR3aa: CASSSTGGSYGYTF

j_gene: TRBJ2-3
abundance: -
v_gene: TRBV19
d_gene: TRBD1
CDR3nt: TGTGCCAGTAGTGTACGACAGGGCTTGGCAGATACGCAGTATTTT
CDR3aa: CASSVRQGLADTQYF

j_gene: TRBJ2-1
abundance: once
v_gene: TRBV5-1
d_gene: -
CDR3nt: TGCGCCAGCAGCTTGGGGGTTAGCGGCAACACTGAGCAGTTCTTC
CDR3aa: CASSLGVSGNTEQFF

j_gene: TRBJ2-3
abundance: -
v_gene: TRBV7-2
d_gene: -
CDR3nt: TGTGCCAGCAGCTTAGAGGGAGTCCCAGATACGCAGTATTTT
CDR3aa: CASSLEGVPDTQYF

j_gene: TRBJ2-7
abundance: -
v_gene: TRBV4-3
d_gene: -
CDR3nt: TGCGCCAGCAGCCCTGGTAAGGGGTCCTACGAGCAGTACTTC
CDR3aa: CASSPGKGSYEQYF

j_gene: TRBJ1-1
abundance: -
v_gene: TRBV4-3
d_gene: -
CDR3nt: TGCGCCAGCAGCCCAAGCAATGGGGGGTATAAGGACTTTGAAGCTTTCTTT
CDR3aa: CASSPSNGGYKDFEAFF

j_gene: TRBJ2-3
abundance: once
v_gene: TRBV5-3
d_gene: TRBD1
CDR3nt: TGTGCCAGAAGCTTGTGGGACAGGTACAACCCAAGCACAGATACGCAGTATTTT
CDR3aa: CARSLWDRYNPSTDTQYF

j_gene: TRBJ2-7
abundance: -
v_gene: TRBV4-1
d_gene: -
CDR3nt: TGCGCCAGCAGCCACCCGGGGTTCGGCTACGAGCAGTACTTC
CDR3aa: CASSHPGFGYEQYF

j_gene: TRBJ2-6
abundance: once
v_gene: TRBV4-3
d_gene: -
CDR3nt: TGCGCCAGCAGCCATCGGACCTGGGGGGCTGGGGCCAACGTCCTGACTTTC
CDR3aa: CASSHRTWGAGANVLTF

j_gene: TRBJ1-1
abundance: -
v_gene: TRBV5-1
d_gene: -
CDR3nt: TGCGCCAGCAGCATGTTTGAAGGGGTTCCTGAAGCTTTCTTT
CDR3aa: CASSMFEGVPEAFF

j_gene: TRBJ1-1
abundance: -
v_gene: TRBV30
d_gene: -
CDR3nt: TGTGCCTGGAGTTTGGGCATCAACGCTGAAGCTTTCTTT
CDR3aa: CAWSLGINAEAFF

j_gene: TRBJ2-1
abundance: -
v_gene: TRBV6-5
d_gene: TRBD1
CDR3nt: TGTGCCAGCAGTTTGGGGGACAGTCCCCTTTCTGAGCAGTTCTTC
CDR3aa: CASSLGDSPLSEQFF

j_gene: TRBJ2-1
abundance: once
v_gene: TRBV5-1
d_gene: -
CDR3nt: TGCGCCAGCAGCTTGGGGATTATGGAGTACAATGAGCAGTTCTTC
CDR3aa: CASSLGIMEYNEQFF

j_gene: TRBJ2-3
abundance: -
v_gene: TRBV9
d_gene: TRBD1
CDR3nt: TGTGCCAGCAGCGTAGCGGGACAGGGTACAGATACGCAGTATTTT
CDR3aa: CASSVAGQGTDTQYF

j_gene: TRBJ2-7
abundance: -
v_gene: TRBV27
d_gene: -
CDR3nt: TGTGCCAGCAGTGTCGGGACTCCTGAGATGGTGTACTTC
CDR3aa: CASSVGTPEMVYF

j_gene: TRBJ2-3
abundance: -
v_gene: TRBV20-1
d_gene: -
CDR3nt: TGCAGCGCGAAGGAGTCTATTTATCAGTATTTT
CDR3aa: CSAKESIYQYF

j_gene: TRBJ1-2
abundance: -
v_gene: TRBV5-1
d_gene: -
CDR3nt: TGCGCCAGCAGCTTGGGGGAGAACTATGGCTACACCTTC
CDR3aa: CASSLGENYGYTF

j_gene: TRBJ2-5
abundance: once
v_gene: TRBV5-1
d_gene: -
CDR3nt: TGCGCCAGCAGCCCCGGGACTGCCGAAGAGACCCAGTACTTC
CDR3aa: CASSPGTAEETQYF

j_gene: TRBJ2-6
abundance: -
v_gene: TRBV4-3
d_gene: -
CDR3nt: TGCGCCAGCAGCCAAGAACTAACTGGGGCCAACGTCCTGACTTTC
CDR3aa: CASSQELTGANVLTF

j_gene: TRBJ2-7
abundance: -
v_gene: TRBV10-3
d_gene: -
CDR3nt: TGTGCCATACGGGTCGCCTACGAGCAGTACTTC
CDR3aa: CAIRVAYEQYF

j_gene: TRBJ2-7
abundance: -
v_gene: TRBV19
d_gene: -
CDR3nt: TGTGCCAGTAGTGTCGGGGGCGGGGGCTACGAGCAGTACTTC
CDR3aa: CASSVGGGGYEQYF

j_gene: TRBJ2-3
abundance: -
v_gene: TRBV4-3
d_gene: TRBD2
CDR3nt: TGCGCCAGCAGCCAACTGACTAGCGGTAGCACAGATACGCAGTATTTT
CDR3aa: CASSQLTSGSTDTQYF

j_gene: TRBJ2-7
abundance: -
v_gene: TRBV28
d_gene: TRBD1
CDR3nt: TGTGCCAGCAGCCAAGCCGGGACAGTGTCCTACGAGCAGTACTTC
CDR3aa: CASSQAGTVSYEQYF

j_gene: TRBJ2-5
abundance: -
v_gene: TRBV10-3
d_gene: TRBD2
CDR3nt: TGTGCCATCAGTTCTAGCGGGGGTGATCAAGAGACCCAGTACTTC
CDR3aa: CAISSSGGDQETQYF

j_gene: TRBJ1-2
abundance: -
v_gene: TRBV4-3
d_gene: -
CDR3nt: TGCGCCAGCAGCCGCGGGATTTATGGCTACACCTTC
CDR3aa: CASSRGIYGYTF

j_gene: TRBJ2-3
abundance: -
v_gene: TRBV28
d_gene: TRBD1
CDR3nt: TGTGCCAGCACCAATTTCGCTGGGACAGGGCACACAGATACGCAGTATTTT
CDR3aa: CASTNFAGTGHTDTQYF

j_gene: TRBJ2-7
abundance: -
v_gene: TRBV7-2
d_gene: TRBD1
CDR3nt: TGTGCCAGCAGCTTAGATACAGGGGGCTCGAGCTCCTACGAGCAGTACTTC
CDR3aa: CASSLDTGGSSSYEQYF

j_gene: TRBJ2-1
abundance: -
v_gene: TRBV19
d_gene: TRBD2
CDR3nt: TGTGCCAGTACCGCACTAGCGGGGTCCTACAATGAGCAGTTCTTC
CDR3aa: CASTALAGSYNEQFF

j_gene: TRBJ2-1
abundance: -
v_gene: TRBV5-6
d_gene: TRBD2
CDR3nt: TGTGCCAGCAGCTTGGGCCTAGCGGGTCCCTTCAATGAGCAGTTCTTC
CDR3aa: CASSLGLAGPFNEQFF